The 26 T cell receptor beta chains presented below share a single source sample, sequenced in a study of blood T cell repertoires in COVID-19. Clones were read by immunoSEQ multiplex PCR, and TCRdb kept only the in-frame ones, dropping some. The sample carries approximately 470,000 clones, roughly nine tenths recorded once. Source material: PBMCs or T cells enriched from blood (not recorded which). These receptors were collected from a woman aged 18-29 years who had recovered from COVID-19.

The rearrangement uses TRBV28 and TRBJ1-1; 10 bases match TRBD1. This CDR3 comprises 14 residues. V gave up 7 bases and J gave up 0 bases; unmatched junction bases: 2. Germline CDR1 is MDHEN and CDR2 is SYDVKM. CDR3 in amino acids: CASTDRGLNTEAFF. The CDR3 bases are TGTGCCAGCACCGACAGGGGGCTGAACACTGAAGCTTTCTTT.

CDR3: CASSVDAGSLTYEQYF. CDR3 nucleotide sequence: TGTGCCAGCAGCGTAGACGCGGGTAGCCTCACCTACGAGCAGTACTTC. The chain carries TRBV9 and TRBJ2-7, with a possible D match to TRBD2 (5 bases). V lost 0 bases to trimming and J lost 2 bases, with 15 bases between them. Per germline, CDR1 SGDLS and CDR2 YYNGEE. This CDR3 region has 16 residues. The entire variable domain, with the rest obtained from reference TRBV9 and TRBJ2-7, is as follows: DSGVTQTPKHLITATGQRVTLRCSPRSGDLSVYWYQQSLDQGLQFLIQYYNGEERAKGNILERFSAQQFPDLHSELNLSSLELGDSALYFCASSVDAGSLTYEQYFGPGTRLTVT.

There are a few counts of this clone. The J gene is TRBJ1-1, the V gene TRBV28; D is unresolved. The V gene lost 1 base and the J gene lost 4 bases, with 13 bases spanning the gap. The CDR3 covers 15 residues. CDR1 and CDR2 (germline): MDHEN, SYDVKM. CDR3: CASSLSRESGTEAFF. For the CDR3, the DNA is TGTGCCAGCAGTTTATCCCGGGAATCGGGCACTGAAGCTTTCTTT.

This clone occurred once. This sample also contains other DNA sequences that code for the same CDR3. V gene TRBV7-9 combines with J gene TRBJ1-1, with 8 bases identical to TRBD1. V lost 3 bases to trimming and J lost 4 bases; unmatched junction nucleotides: 1. Germline V gives CDR1 SEHNR, CDR2 FQNEAQ (reference sequence). This CDR3 is built from 13 residues. Here the CDR3 DNA reads TGTGCCAGCAGCTTCACAGGGGGCACTGAAGCTTTCTTT. Protein: CASSFTGGTEAFF.

The CDR3 DNA reads TGTGCCAGCAAGACAGGGGGAAGGGATGAGCAGTTCTTC. Translation: CASKTGGRDEQFF. The J gene is TRBJ2-1, the V gene TRBV21-1; the table's D call of TRBD1 was not tested on the DNA. TRBV21-1 counts as a pseudogene. The CDR3 loop spans 13 amino acids.

The chain is built from TRBV4-1 and TRBJ2-7; possible D gene TRBD1, 6 bases. The germline V and J ends were trimmed by 2 bases and 2 bases, with 16 bases remaining between them. Per the germline V gene, CDR1 is MGHRA and CDR2 is YSYEKL. This CDR3 region has 16 residues. The CDR3 bases are TGCGCCAGCAGCCAACCCGGACAGCAAAGGGCCTACGAGCAGTACTTC. Translating it yields CASSQPGQQRAYEQYF.

V usage is TRBV30 and J usage is TRBJ2-3, with 8 bases identical to TRBD2. This CDR3 spans 14 amino acids. J was trimmed by 4 bases and V by 5 bases; bases with no gene match: 8. Germline CDR1 reads GTSNPN; CDR2 reads SVGIG (reference sequence). In DNA form, the CDR3 reads TGTGCCTGGGCCTCGAGCGGGGGAGCAGATACGCAGTATTTT. It translates to CAWASSGGADTQYF.

The chain employs TRBV30 and TRBJ2-2, with D possibly being TRBD1 (6 bases). Trimming removed 2 bases from V and 8 bases from J, with 9 bases in between. This CDR3 contains 12 residues. From germline, CDR1 is GTSNPN and CDR2 SVGIG (reference sequence). The CDR3 DNA is TGTGCCTGGAGTCACAGGGTAGGGGAGCTGTTTTTT. Translation gives CAWSHRVGELFF.

V and J are TRBV5-1 and TRBJ1-2; 8 bases fit TRBD1. This CDR3 has 16 amino acids. The germline V gene encodes CDR1 SGHRS and CDR2 YFSETQ. V trimming: 0 bases; J trimming: 0 bases; junction bases outside the gene matches: 4. CDR3 nucleotides: TGCGCCAGCAGCTTGGGACAGGGGTTCGCTAACTATGGCTACACCTTC. This encodes CASSLGQGFANYGYTF.

Of note for this clone: Additional DNA sequences in this sample encode the identical CDR3. V usage is TRBV3-1 (or the pseudogene TRBV3-2) and J usage is TRBJ1-5; weak D call: TRBD1 (5 bases). The CDR3 is 13 residues long. Germline V gives CDR1 LGHDT, CDR2 YNNKEL (reference sequence). V lost 2 bases, J lost 4 bases, and 6 bases lay in between. The DNA of the CDR3 is TGTGCCAGCAGCCAACAGGGTAATCAGCCCCAGCATTTT. Translated: CASSQQGNQPQHF.

The rearrangement joins TRBV6-5 to TRBJ1-1; 8 nucleotides align to TRBD1. The CDR3 length is 12 residues. Germline assignment: CDR1 MNHEY and CDR2 SVGAGI. CDR3 nucleotides: TGTACCTCACAGGGGGAGGACGCTGAAGCTTTCTTT. The encoded protein is CTSQGEDAEAFF.

The chain recombines TRBV11-3 with TRBJ2-3; the D is unclear. Germline CDR1 reads SGHNT; CDR2 reads YENEEA. The V end lost 3 bases, the J end lost 4 bases, and 8 bases lay between the germline ends. The CDR3 runs to 13 residues. The CDR3 nucleotides read TGTGCCAGCAGCTTGGAGAGTCCAGATACGCAGTATTTT. Amino acids: CASSLESPDTQYF.

The V call is TRBV3-1 (or the pseudogene TRBV3-2), the J call TRBJ2-6, with D tentatively TRBD2 (5 bases). The CDR3 contains 19 residues. Germline CDR1 reads LGHDT; CDR2 reads YNNKEL (reference sequence). Trimming left V 1 base short and J 0 bases short, with 16 bases between. This CDR3 reads CASSQVEGTASSGANVLTF. The CDR3 nucleotides are TGTGCCAGCAGCCAAGTTGAGGGCACAGCTAGCTCTGGGGCCAACGTCCTGACTTTC.

Ten or more counts support this clone. The CDR3 region has the DNA TGTGCCAGTACGGACCGGGGTCGGGGCAATCAGCCCCAGCATTTT. Its translation is CASTDRGRGNQPQHF. This chain links TRBV19 with TRBJ1-5, with D unresolved. In germline, CDR1 is LNHDA, CDR2 SQIVND (reference sequence). There are 15 residues in the CDR3. Trimming took off 7 bases at V and 2 bases at J, with 15 bases between the two ends.

This chain uses TRBV2 with TRBJ1-3, with D tentatively TRBD1 (5 bases). The CDR3 sequence is 14 residues long. Trimming cost V 6 bases and J 5 bases, with 14 bases left between them. CDR1 SNHLY and CDR2 FYNNEI come from the germline V gene. DNA of the CDR3: TGTGCCAGCAGGACCTCCGGGACTCGAAACACCATATATTTT. It encodes CASRTSGTRNTIYF.

V gene TRBV7-9 combines with J gene TRBJ1-3; no definite D call. The CDR3 is 14 residues long. V was pared by 5 bases and J by 0 bases, with 8 bases between. The germline V gene encodes CDR1 SEHNR and CDR2 FQNEAQ (reference sequence). This CDR3 is CASSLTVSGNTIYF. CDR3 nucleotide sequence: TGTGCCAGCAGCCTAACAGTCTCTGGAAACACCATATATTTT.

The CDR3 DNA reads TGTGCCAGCAGCCAAGCCTGGGACATCGGGGAGCTGTTTTTT. Its translation: CASSQAWDIGELFF. This sequence joins TRBV7-3 and TRBJ2-2, with D tentatively TRBD1 (6 bases). Germline V lookup: CDR1 SGHTA, CDR2 FQGTGA. Trimming pared 5 bases from V and 7 bases from J, leaving 14 bases between. This CDR3 region has 14 residues.

This chain links TRBV3-1 (or the pseudogene TRBV3-2) with TRBJ2-1; D gene unclear. Per the germline V gene, CDR1 is LGHDT and CDR2 is YNNKEL (reference sequence). This CDR3 is built from 14 residues. V lost 1 base to trimming and J lost 4 bases, with 8 bases between them. The chain's CDR3 is CASSQVRGYNEQFF. In DNA, the CDR3 is TGTGCCAGCAGCCAAGTTCGAGGATACAATGAGCAGTTCTTC.

In this sample, this clone turned up once. The chain has TRBV23-1 and TRBJ2-2, with 9 positions matching TRBD1. TRBV23-1 is designated an ORF whose function remains uncertain. CDR3 length: 20 residues. V lost 2 bases and J lost 4; bases outside the gene matches: 17. Here the CDR3 DNA reads TGCGCCAGCAGTCAACCGAACGAGCCTCCGGGACAGGGCATCACCGGGGAGCTGTTTTTT. This encodes CASSQPNEPPGQGITGELFF.

The chain has TRBV19 and TRBJ1-2; D remains ambiguous. This CDR3 has 13 residues. Trimming left V 6 bases short and J 3 bases short, with 11 bases between. Germline V gene data show CDR1 as LNHDA and CDR2 as SQIVND (reference sequence). The CDR3 sequence is CASRRVLDYGYTF. As DNA, the CDR3 is TGTGCCAGTAGACGGGTGTTGGACTATGGCTACACCTTC.

Written as DNA, the CDR3 is TGTGCCAGCAGGGACAGCACACGCACCGGGGAGCTGTTTTTT. It specifies CASRDSTRTGELFF. The chain is built from TRBV6-5 and TRBJ2-2; D perhaps matches TRBD1 (6 bases). CDR3 length: 14 residues. CDR1 MNHEY and CDR2 SVGAGI come from the germline V gene. V was cut by 6 bases and J by 4 bases, with 12 bases left in between.

CDR3 DNA: TGCAGCGTTAGAAGGACGGTCCCAGGGGAGCAGTTCTTC. Translated: CSVRRTVPGEQFF. The rearrangement uses TRBV29-1 and TRBJ2-1, with D possibly TRBD1 on 5 matching bases. CDR3 length: 13 amino acids. V lost 5 bases and J lost 10, with 18 bases in between. Germline assignment: CDR1 SQVTM and CDR2 ANQGSEA.

This chain joins TRBV9 and TRBJ1-2, with 8 positions matching TRBD1. The V gene's germline CDR1 is SGDLS and CDR2 YYNGEE. V dropped 3 bases and J dropped 2; count of bases not matched to a gene: 9. The CDR3 spans 16 residues. As DNA, the CDR3 is TGTGCCAGCAGCGACTCGACAGGGGTATCAAACTATGGCTACACCTTC. Translation: CASSDSTGVSNYGYTF.

The V and J genes are TRBV2 and TRBJ1-3, with unresolved D. The CDR3 spans 15 residues. Germline V gives CDR1 SNHLY, CDR2 FYNNEI. The germline V and J ends were trimmed by 3 bases and 0 bases, with 9 bases remaining between them. CDR3 in amino acids: CASSDARDSGNTIYF. CDR3 in DNA: TGTGCCAGCAGTGATGCGAGAGACTCTGGAAACACCATATATTTT.

The genes are TRBV19 and TRBJ1-2; weak D call: TRBD1 (6 bases). The germline V gene has CDR1 LNHDA and CDR2 SQIVND (reference sequence). Deletions cut 3 bases from V and 5 bases from J, with 28 bases between. The length of the CDR3 is 19 residues. The CDR3: CASSILGHRGARGTYGYTF. CDR3 in DNA: TGTGCCAGTAGTATTCTGGGACATCGGGGCGCTCGCGGCACTTATGGCTACACCTTC.

The genes are TRBV1 and TRBJ1-2. TRBV1 is a pseudogene segment. This CDR3 is built from 13 residues. Here the CDR3 DNA reads TGCACCAGCAGCCGACGGGGGGGAAGGGGCTACACCTTC. Amino acid sequence: CTSSRRGGRGYTF.